The T cell receptor beta chain described here comes from a study of T cell clusters in autoimmune cytopenias. Considering frequency, this clonotype is medium-sized. Multiplex touch-down PCR amplified TRB using TRB-A and TRB-B pools in one tube. Using the multiplex PCR reads, TCRdb records one entry per CDR3 protein without DNA. This sample's table has about 6,200 distinct CDR3 sequences. This CDR3 is built from 15 residues. Each sample's input was about 270 ng genomic DNA, some 40,000 genome equivalents. The sequence was obtained from a human donor with an autoimmune cytopenia or autoimmune hepatitis (not recorded which). V is TRBV12-3 or TRBV12-4 and J is TRBJ2-5; the D call from TCRdb, TRBD2, cannot be confirmed without DNA. Sequenced material: peripheral blood. CDR3 in amino acids: CASSPEGRGGETQYF.